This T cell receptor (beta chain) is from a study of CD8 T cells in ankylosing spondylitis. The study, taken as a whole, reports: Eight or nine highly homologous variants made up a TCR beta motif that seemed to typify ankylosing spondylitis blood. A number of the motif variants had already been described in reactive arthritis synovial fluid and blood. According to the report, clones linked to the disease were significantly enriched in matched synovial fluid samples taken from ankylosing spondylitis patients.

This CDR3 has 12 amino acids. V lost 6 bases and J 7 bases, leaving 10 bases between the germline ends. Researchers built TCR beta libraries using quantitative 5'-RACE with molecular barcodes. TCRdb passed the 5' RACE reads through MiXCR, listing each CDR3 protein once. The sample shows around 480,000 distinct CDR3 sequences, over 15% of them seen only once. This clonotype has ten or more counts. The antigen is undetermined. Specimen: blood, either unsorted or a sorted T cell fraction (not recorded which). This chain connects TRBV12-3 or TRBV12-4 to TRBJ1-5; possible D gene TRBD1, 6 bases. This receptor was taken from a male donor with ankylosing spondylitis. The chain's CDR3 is CASSRGWQPQHF. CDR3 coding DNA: TGTGCCAGCAGCAGGGGCTGGCAGCCCCAGCATTTT.